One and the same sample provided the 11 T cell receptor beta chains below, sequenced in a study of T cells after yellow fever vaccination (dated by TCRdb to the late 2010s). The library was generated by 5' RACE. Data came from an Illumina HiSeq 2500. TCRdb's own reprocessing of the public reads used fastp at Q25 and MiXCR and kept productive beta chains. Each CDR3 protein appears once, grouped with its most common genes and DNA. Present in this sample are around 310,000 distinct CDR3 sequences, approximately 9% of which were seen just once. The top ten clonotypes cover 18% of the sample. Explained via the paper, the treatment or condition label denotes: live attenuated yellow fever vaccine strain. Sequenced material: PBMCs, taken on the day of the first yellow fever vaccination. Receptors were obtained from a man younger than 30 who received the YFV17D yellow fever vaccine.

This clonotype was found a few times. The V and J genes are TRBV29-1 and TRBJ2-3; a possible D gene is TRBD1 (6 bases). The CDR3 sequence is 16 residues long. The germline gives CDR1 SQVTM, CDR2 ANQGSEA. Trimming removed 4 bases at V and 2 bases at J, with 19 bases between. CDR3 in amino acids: CSVGGLALLNTDTQYF. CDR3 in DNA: TGCAGCGTTGGGGGGCTAGCCCTGCTGAACACAGATACGCAGTATTTT.

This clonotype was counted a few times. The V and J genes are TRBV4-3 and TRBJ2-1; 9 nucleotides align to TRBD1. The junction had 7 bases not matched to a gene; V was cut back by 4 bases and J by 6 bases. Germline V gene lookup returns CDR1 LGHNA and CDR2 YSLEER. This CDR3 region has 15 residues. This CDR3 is CASSRTGTGTNEQFF. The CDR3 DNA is TGCGCCAGCAGCCGCACCGGGACAGGGACCAATGAGCAGTTCTTC.

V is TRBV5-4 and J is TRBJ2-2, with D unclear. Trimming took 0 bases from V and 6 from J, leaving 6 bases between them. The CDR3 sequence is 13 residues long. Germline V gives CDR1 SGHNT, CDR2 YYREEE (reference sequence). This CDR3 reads CASSLAPAGELFF. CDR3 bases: TGTGCCAGCAGCTTGGCTCCCGCCGGGGAGCTGTTTTTT. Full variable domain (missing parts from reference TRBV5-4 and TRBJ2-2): ETGVTQSPTHLIKTRGQQVTLRCSSQSGHNTVSWYQQALGQGPQFIFQYYREEENGRGNFPPRFSGLQFPNYSSELNVNALELDDSALYLCASSLAPAGELFFGEGSRLTVL.

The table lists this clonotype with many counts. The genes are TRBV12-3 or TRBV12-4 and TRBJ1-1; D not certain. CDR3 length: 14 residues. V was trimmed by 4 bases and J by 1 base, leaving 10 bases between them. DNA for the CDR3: TGTGCCAGCAGTTCAGCAGATTCGAACACTGAAGCTTTCTTT. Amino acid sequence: CASSSADSNTEAFF.

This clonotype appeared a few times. DNA for the CDR3: TGTGCCAGCAGTGGGGTCTTCTCCACGAACACCGGGGAGCTGTTTTTT. It translates to CASSGVFSTNTGELFF. V usage is TRBV28 and J usage is TRBJ2-2; D unresolved. Germline V CDR1 and CDR2: MDHEN, SYDVKM. This CDR3 comprises 16 residues. V lost 5 bases, J lost 0 bases, and 13 bases lay in between.

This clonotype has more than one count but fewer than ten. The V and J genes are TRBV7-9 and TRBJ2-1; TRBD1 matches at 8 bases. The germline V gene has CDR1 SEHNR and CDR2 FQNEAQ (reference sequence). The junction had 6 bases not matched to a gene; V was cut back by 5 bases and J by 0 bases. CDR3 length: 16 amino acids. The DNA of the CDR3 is TGTGCCAGCAGCCCACAGGGGGGAGGCTCCTACAATGAGCAGTTCTTC. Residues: CASSPQGGGSYNEQFF.

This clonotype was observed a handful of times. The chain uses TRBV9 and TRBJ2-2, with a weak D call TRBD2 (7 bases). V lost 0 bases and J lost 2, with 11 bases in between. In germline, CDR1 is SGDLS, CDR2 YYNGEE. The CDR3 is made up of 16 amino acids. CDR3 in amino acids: CASSVDGGRNTGELFF. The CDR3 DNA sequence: TGTGCCAGCAGCGTAGACGGGGGGCGCAACACCGGGGAGCTGTTTTTT.

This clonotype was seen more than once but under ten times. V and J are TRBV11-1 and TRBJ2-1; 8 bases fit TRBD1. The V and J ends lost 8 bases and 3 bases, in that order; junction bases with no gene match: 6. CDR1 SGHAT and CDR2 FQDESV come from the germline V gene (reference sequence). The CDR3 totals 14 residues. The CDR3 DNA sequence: TGTGCCAGCTCAGCAGGGGGCGACTACAATGAGCAGTTCTTC. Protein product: CASSAGGDYNEQFF.

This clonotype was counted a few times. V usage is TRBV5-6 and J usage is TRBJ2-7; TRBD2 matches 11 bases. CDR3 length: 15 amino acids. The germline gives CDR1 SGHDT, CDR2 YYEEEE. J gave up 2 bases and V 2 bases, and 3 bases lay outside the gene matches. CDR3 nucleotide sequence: TGTGCCAGCAGCTTAGGGACTAGCGGAACCTACGAGCAGTACTTC. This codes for CASSLGTSGTYEQYF.

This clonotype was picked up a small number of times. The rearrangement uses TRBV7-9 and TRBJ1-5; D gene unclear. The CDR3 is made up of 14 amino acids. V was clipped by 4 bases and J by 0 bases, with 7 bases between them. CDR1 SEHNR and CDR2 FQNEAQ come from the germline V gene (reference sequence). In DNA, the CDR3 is TGTGCCAGCAGCTCGGCGCATAGCAATCAGCCCCAGCATTTT. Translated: CASSSAHSNQPQHF.

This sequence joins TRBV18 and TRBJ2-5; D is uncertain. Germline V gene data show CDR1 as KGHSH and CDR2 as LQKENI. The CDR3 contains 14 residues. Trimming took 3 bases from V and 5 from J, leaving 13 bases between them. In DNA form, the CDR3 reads TGTGCCAGCTCACCTTCCATCAGGTTGGAGACCCAGTACTTC. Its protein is CASSPSIRLETQYF.